These 5 T cell receptor beta chains were sequenced from one sample in a study of blood T cell repertoires in COVID-19. The protocol was immunoSEQ multiplex PCR, while the TCRdb copy is restricted to in-frame clones and leaves out a portion. The profile shows 150,000 to 200,000 clones, 60% to 80% of them singletons. Sequenced sample: peripheral blood. The receptors stem from a man in his 60s with active or convalescent COVID-19.

A few counts support this clone. The chain recombines TRBV30 with TRBJ2-3; TRBD2 aligns across 11 bases. Germline lookup yields CDR1 GTSNPN and CDR2 SVGIG (reference sequence). The CDR3 spans 15 residues. V lost 1 base and J lost 0; bases outside the gene matches: 0. The CDR3 is CAWSGLAGSTDTQYF. CDR3 DNA sequence: TGTGCCTGGAGTGGACTAGCGGGGAGCACAGATACGCAGTATTTT.

This chain joins TRBV9 and TRBJ1-6, with 7 bases lining up with TRBD1. V dropped 5 bases and J dropped 7; count of bases not matched to a gene: 6. Germline V gene lookup returns CDR1 SGDLS and CDR2 YYNGEE. The CDR3 runs to 14 residues. The CDR3, as DNA: TGTGCCAGCAGTTGGAAGGGGGCAAATTCACCCCTCCACTTT. This sequence encodes CASSWKGANSPLHF. The full variable domain, in which reference TRBV9 and TRBJ1-6 provide the parts outside the CDR3, is DSGVTQTPKHLITATGQRVTLRCSPRSGDLSVYWYQQSLDQGLQFLIQYYNGEERAKGNILERFSAQQFPDLHSELNLSSLELGDSALYFCASSWKGANSPLHFGNGTRLTVT.

This clone has a single count. The gene calls are TRBV9 and TRBJ2-2, with D perhaps matching TRBD2 (6 bases). The ends were cut back, 4 bases at V and 0 bases at J, with 10 bases in the middle. This CDR3 contains 15 residues. Germline V lookup: CDR1 SGDLS, CDR2 YYNGEE. DNA of the CDR3: TGTGCCAGCAGCCTTGGAGGGGCGAACACCGGGGAGCTGTTTTTT. Its protein product is CASSLGGANTGELFF.

The chain is built from TRBV7-2 and TRBJ2-5; D not resolved. The germline V gene encodes CDR1 SGHTA and CDR2 FQGNSA. V was pared by 0 bases and J by 9 bases, with 8 bases between. CDR3 length: 12 residues. CDR3 in DNA: TGTGCCAGCAGCTTAGCTAGATCCGCCCAGTACTTC. Residues: CASSLARSAQYF.

The chain has TRBV15 and TRBJ2-7; 7 positions match TRBD1. This CDR3 region has 15 residues. J gave up 3 bases and V 3 bases, and 8 bases lay outside the gene matches. Per germline, CDR1 LNHNV and CDR2 YYDKDF (reference sequence). CDR3 in amino acids: CATSRDTGAIYEQYF. The CDR3 coding sequence is TGTGCCACCAGCAGGGACACAGGGGCGATCTACGAGCAGTACTTC.